The rows below give T cell receptor beta chains drawn from one sample of a study of blood T cell repertoires in COVID-19. The assay was immunoSEQ multiplex PCR, and TCRdb's table has in-frame clones only and misses some. This table has around 300,000 clones, about 91% appearing once. Sequenced material: peripheral blood. These receptors all come from a woman in her thirties with COVID-19, enrolled during active disease. The CDR3 runs from the conserved cysteine through the conserved F or W. D genes are given only for firm matches. Clone size is not always given. Where it is, it says once, few, many or a class for expanded clones.

TRBJ1-1	TRBD1	.	TRBV19	CATEDRTGEAFF	TGTGCCACCGAAGACAGGACAGGGGAAGCTTTCTTT
TRBJ2-1	TRBD2	.	TRBV7-2	CASGGAYNEQFF	TGTGCCAGCGGGGGGGCCTACAATGAGCAGTTCTTC
TRBJ1-1	TRBD1	.	TRBV7-2	CASSPMTGGYTEAFF	TGTGCCAGCAGCCCCATGACAGGGGGGTACACTGAAGCTTTCTTT
TRBJ1-2	TRBD1	few	TRBV4-1	CASSRDSLLDYGYTF	TGCGCCAGCAGCCGGGACAGCCTTCTTGACTATGGCTACACCTTC
TRBJ1-2	.	.	TRBV15	CATSRALAFNYGYTF	TGTGCCACCAGCAGAGCCCTGGCTTTTAACTATGGCTACACCTTC
TRBJ2-1	TRBD1	.	TRBV6-2/TRBV6-3	CASSRTGAGNEQFF	TGTGCCAGCAGTCGGACAGGGGCAGGGAATGAGCAGTTCTTC
TRBJ1-2	.	.	TRBV27	CASKYSGIFYGYTF	TGTGCCAGCAAGTATTCAGGCATATTCTATGGCTACACCTTC
TRBJ2-3	TRBD2	.	TRBV6-1	CASSDLAGALTDTQYF	TGTGCCAGCAGTGACCTAGCGGGGGCCCTCACAGATACGCAGTATTTT
TRBJ1-2	.	.	TRBV5-6	CASSLVRGYDYGYTF	TGTGCCAGCAGCTTGGTTAGAGGATACGACTATGGCTACACCTTC
TRBJ1-4	TRBD1	.	TRBV7-8	CASSPEGTANEKLFF	TGTGCCAGCAGCCCGGAGGGGACAGCTAATGAAAAACTGTTTTTT
TRBJ1-2	.	.	TRBV18	CASSPGAGNYGYTF	TGTGCCAGCTCACCAGGGGCCGGTAACTATGGCTACACCTTC
TRBJ2-3	TRBD2	.	TRBV7-9	CASSFLAGVSTDTQYF	TGTGCCAGCAGCTTTTTAGCGGGGGTGAGCACAGATACGCAGTATTTT
TRBJ1-5	.	.	TRBV19	CASTSRREQPQHF	TGTGCCAGTACCTCTAGGAGGGAACAGCCCCAGCATTTT
TRBJ2-5	.	.	TRBV6-5	CASRPPGGRETQYF	TGTGCCAGCAGGCCCCCCGGGGGACGCGAGACCCAGTACTTC
TRBJ1-1	.	.	TRBV5-6	CASSQTPNTEAFF	TGTGCCAGCAGCCAAACACCGAACACTGAAGCTTTCTTT
TRBJ2-7	TRBD1	few	TRBV4-1	CASSQRTGAYEQYF	TGCGCCAGCAGCCAAAGGACAGGGGCCTACGAGCAGTACTTC
TRBJ2-2	TRBD1	.	TRBV5-5	CASSSRTGVGTGELFF	TGTGCCAGCAGCTCGCGGACAGGGGTTGGCACCGGGGAGCTGTTTTTT
TRBJ1-1	.	.	TRBV10-1	CASSPRVAATEAFF	TGCGCCAGCAGTCCGAGAGTAGCGGCTACTGAAGCTTTCTTT
TRBJ2-3	TRBD1	once	TRBV30	CAWSAVGQGILNTQYF	TGTGCCTGGAGTGCCGTCGGACAGGGCATTTTGAATACGCAGTATTTT
TRBJ2-3	TRBD2	.	TRBV7-6	CASSSGTSGVMLSTDTQYF	TGTGCCAGCAGCTCCGGGACTAGCGGGGTGATGTTGAGCACAGATACGCAGTATTTT
TRBJ1-6	.	once	TRBV12-3/TRBV12-4	CASSLRGGSPLHF	TGTGCCAGCAGTTTACGGGGGGGTTCACCCCTCCACTTT
TRBJ2-5	.	once	TRBV5-4	CASSPEETQYF	TGTGCCAGCAGCCCCGAGGAGACCCAGTACTTC
TRBJ2-3	TRBD2	once	TRBV27	CASSPRGISTDTQYF	TGTGCCAGCAGTCCGCGGGGGATTAGCACAGATACGCAGTATTTT
TRBJ1-1	.	.	TRBV13	CASSPNTGIPEAFF	TGTGCCAGCAGCCCGAACACAGGGATCCCTGAAGCTTTCTTT